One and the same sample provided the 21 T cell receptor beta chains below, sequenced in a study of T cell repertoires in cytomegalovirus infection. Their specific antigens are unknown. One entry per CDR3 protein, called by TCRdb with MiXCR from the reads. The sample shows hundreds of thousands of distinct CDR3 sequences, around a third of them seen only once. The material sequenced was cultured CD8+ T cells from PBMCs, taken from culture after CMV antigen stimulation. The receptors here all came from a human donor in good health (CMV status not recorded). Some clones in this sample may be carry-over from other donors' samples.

CDR3 amino acids: CASSLSWGGQNTEAFF. The CDR3 nucleotides read TGTGCCAGCAGTTTAAGTTGGGGTGGACAGAACACTGAAGCTTTCTTT. The gene calls are TRBV12-3 or TRBV12-4 and TRBJ1-1; TRBD1 is a possible D gene (5 bases). V lost 2 bases to trimming and J lost 1 base, with 14 bases between them. This CDR3 is 16 amino acids long.

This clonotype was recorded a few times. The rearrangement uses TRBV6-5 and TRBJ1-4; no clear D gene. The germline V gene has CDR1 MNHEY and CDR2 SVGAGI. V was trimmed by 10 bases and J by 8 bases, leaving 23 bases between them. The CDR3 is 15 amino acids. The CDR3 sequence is CATVDPDDPAEKLFF. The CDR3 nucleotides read TGTGCCACCGTAGATCCGGACGACCCTGCAGAAAAACTGTTTTTT.

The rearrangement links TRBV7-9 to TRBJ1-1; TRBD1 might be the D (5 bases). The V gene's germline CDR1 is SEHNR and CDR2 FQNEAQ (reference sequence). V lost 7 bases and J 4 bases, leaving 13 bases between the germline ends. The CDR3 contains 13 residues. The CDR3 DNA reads TGTGCCAGCACTTCAGGGTTCCGCACTGAAGCTTTCTTT. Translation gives CASTSGFRTEAFF. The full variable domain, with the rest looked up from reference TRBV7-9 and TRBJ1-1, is DTGVSQNPRHKITKRGQNVTFRCDPISEHNRLYWYRQTLGQGPEFLTYFQNEAQLEKSRLLSDRFSAERPKGSFSTLEIQRTEQGDSAMYLCASTSGFRTEAFFGQGTRLTVV.

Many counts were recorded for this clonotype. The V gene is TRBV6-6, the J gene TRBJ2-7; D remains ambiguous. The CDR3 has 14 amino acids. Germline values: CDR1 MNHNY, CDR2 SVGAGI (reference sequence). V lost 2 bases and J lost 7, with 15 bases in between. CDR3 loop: CASSYMNSQREQYF. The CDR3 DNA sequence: TGTGCCAGCAGTTACATGAACAGTCAGAGGGAGCAGTACTTC.

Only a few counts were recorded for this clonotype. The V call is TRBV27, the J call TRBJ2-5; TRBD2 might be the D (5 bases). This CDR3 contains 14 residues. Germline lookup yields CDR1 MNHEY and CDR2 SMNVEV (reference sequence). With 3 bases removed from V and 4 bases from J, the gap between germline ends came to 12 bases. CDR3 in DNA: TGTGCCAGCAGTTTCTCTAGCTCCCCAGAGACCCAGTACTTC. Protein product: CASSFSSSPETQYF.

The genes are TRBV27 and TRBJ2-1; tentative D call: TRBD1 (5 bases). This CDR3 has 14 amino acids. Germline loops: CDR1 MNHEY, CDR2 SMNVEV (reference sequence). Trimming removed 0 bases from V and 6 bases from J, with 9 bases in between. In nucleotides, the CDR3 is TGTGCCAGCAGTTTATCCAGGGTGGCCAATGAGCAGTTCTTC. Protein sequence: CASSLSRVANEQFF.

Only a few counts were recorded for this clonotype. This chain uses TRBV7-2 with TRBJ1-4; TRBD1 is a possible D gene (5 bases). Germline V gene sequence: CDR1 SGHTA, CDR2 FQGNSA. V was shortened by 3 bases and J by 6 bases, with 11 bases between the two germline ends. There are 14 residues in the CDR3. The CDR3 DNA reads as TGTGCCAGCAGCTTCAGGGAAAGGGATGAAAAACTGTTTTTT. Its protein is CASSFRERDEKLFF.

CDR3 DNA: TGTGCCACCAAAGGACAGGGAAAAACAGATACGCAGTATTTT. Amino acids: CATKGQGKTDTQYF. This rearrangement joins TRBV27 to TRBJ2-3; 8 bases are a match to TRBD1. From germline, CDR1 is MNHEY and CDR2 SMNVEV (reference sequence). The CDR3 extends over 14 amino acids. Trimming cost V 10 bases and J 3 bases; bases outside gene matches: 9.

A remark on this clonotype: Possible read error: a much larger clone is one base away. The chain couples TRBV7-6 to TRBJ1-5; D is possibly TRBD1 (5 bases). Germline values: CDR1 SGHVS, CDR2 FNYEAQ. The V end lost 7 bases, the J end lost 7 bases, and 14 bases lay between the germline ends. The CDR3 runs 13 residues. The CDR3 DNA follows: TGTGCCAGCAACCTTGACAGCGGCCAGCCCCAGCATTTT. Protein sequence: CASNLDSGQPQHF.

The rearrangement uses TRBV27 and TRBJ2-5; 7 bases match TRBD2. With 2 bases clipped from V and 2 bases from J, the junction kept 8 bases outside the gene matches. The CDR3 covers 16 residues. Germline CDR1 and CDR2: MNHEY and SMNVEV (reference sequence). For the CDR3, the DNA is TGTGCCAGCAGTTTAAATCGGGGAGGGTATCAAGAGACCCAGTACTTC. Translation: CASSLNRGGYQETQYF.

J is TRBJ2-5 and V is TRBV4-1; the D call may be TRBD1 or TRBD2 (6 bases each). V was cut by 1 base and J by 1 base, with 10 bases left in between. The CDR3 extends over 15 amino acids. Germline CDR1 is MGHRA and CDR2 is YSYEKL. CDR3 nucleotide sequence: TGCGCCAGCAGCCAAGTGGAGGGGGGCCAAGAGACCCAGTACTTC. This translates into CASSQVEGGQETQYF.

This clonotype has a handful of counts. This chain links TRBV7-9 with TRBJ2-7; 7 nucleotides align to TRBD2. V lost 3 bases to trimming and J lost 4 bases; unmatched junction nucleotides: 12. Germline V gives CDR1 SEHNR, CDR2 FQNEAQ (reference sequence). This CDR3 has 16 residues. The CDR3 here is CASSLGSGTGVYEQYV. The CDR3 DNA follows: TGTGCCAGCAGCTTGGGCAGCGGGACGGGGGTTTACGAGCAGTACGTC.

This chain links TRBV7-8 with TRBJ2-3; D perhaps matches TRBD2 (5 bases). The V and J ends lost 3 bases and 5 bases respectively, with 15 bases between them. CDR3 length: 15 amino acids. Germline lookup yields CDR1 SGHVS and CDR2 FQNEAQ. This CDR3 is CASSFLDGVGDTQYF. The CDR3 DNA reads TGTGCCAGCAGCTTCCTCGACGGGGTCGGAGATACGCAGTATTTT.

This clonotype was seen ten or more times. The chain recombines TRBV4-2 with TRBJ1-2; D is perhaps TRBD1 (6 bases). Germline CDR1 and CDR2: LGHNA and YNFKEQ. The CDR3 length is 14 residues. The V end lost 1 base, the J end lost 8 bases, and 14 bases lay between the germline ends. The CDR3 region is CASSQGQGTGGYTF. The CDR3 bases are TGTGCCAGCAGCCAAGGGCAGGGGACGGGCGGCTACACCTTC.

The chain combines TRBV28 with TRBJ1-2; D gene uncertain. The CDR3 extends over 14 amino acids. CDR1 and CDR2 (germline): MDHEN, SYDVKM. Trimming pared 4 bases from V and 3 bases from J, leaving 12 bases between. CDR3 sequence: CASSWVGLDYGYTF. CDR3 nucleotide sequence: TGTGCCAGCAGTTGGGTGGGATTAGACTATGGCTACACCTTC.

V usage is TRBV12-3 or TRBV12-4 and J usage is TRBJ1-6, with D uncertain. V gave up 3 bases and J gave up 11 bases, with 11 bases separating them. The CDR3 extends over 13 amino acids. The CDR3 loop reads CASSFTQKTPLHF. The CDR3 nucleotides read TGTGCCAGCAGTTTCACACAAAAAACACCCCTCCACTTT.

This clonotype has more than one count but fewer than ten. Here the CDR3 DNA reads TGTGCCAGCAGGGAGGTTAGCGGGGGCCTAGCGCAAGATACGCAGTATTTT. Its protein product is CASREVSGGLAQDTQYF. The chain uses TRBV2 and TRBJ2-3; 9 nucleotides line up with TRBD2. This CDR3 spans 17 amino acids. With 6 bases clipped from V and 5 bases from J, the junction kept 15 bases outside the gene matches. The germline V gene encodes CDR1 SNHLY and CDR2 FYNNEI. Drawing the rest from reference TRBV2 and TRBJ2-3, the complete variable domain is EPEVTQTPSHQVTQMGQEVILRCVPISNHLYFYWYRQILGQKVEFLVSFYNNEISEKSEIFDDQFSVERPDGSNFTLKIRSTKLEDSAMYFCASREVSGGLAQDTQYFGPGTRLTVL.

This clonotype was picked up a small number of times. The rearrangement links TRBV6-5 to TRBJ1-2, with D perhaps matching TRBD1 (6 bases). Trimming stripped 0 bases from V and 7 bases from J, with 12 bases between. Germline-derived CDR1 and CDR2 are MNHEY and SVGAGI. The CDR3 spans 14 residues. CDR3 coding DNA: TGTGCCAGCAGTTACTCGCCGACAGGAGCTGGCTACACCTTC. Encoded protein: CASSYSPTGAGYTF.

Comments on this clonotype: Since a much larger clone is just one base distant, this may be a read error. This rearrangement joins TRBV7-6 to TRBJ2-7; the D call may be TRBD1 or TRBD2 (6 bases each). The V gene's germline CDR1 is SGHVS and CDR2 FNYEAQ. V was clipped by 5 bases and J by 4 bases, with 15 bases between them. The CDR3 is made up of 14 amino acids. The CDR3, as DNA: TGTGCCAGCAGCACAATCGGGGGCGGATACGAGCAGTACTTC. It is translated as CASSTIGGGYEQYF.

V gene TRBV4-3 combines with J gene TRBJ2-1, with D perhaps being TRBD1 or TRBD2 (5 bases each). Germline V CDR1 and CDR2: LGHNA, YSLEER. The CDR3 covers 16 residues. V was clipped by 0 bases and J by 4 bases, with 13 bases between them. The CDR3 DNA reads TGCGCCAGCAGCCAAGATGGAGTTGGGGGTTACAATGAGCAGTTCTTC. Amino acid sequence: CASSQDGVGGYNEQFF.

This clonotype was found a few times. CDR3 nucleotide sequence: TGTGCCAGCAGTTTGACTAGTCGGGAGCAGTACGTC. Translated, it gives CASSLTSREQYV. V is TRBV6-2 or TRBV6-3 and J is TRBJ2-7; D is perhaps TRBD2 (6 bases). The CDR3 loop spans 12 amino acids. Germline CDR1 reads MNHEY; CDR2 reads SVGEGT. Deletions cut 4 bases from V and 7 bases from J, with 11 bases between.